What follows are 3 T cell receptor beta chains derived from one specimen sequenced in a study of shared clonotypes between healthy human individuals. Data came from immunoSEQ multiplex PCR; TCRdb stores just in-frame clones and leaves some out. The sample yields some 87,000 clones, approximately 70% seen once. The sequencing sample was made of memory CD8+ T cells sorted from blood. Subset reported: CD45RO+ cells pooled with CCR7-negative TemRA cells. These TCRs come from a man younger than 40 in good health.

V and J are TRBV14 and TRBJ2-4; D is unclear. Trimming shortened V by 0 bases and J by 0 bases, and 12 bases separated the two germline ends. This CDR3 region has 17 residues. Per germline, CDR1 SGHDN and CDR2 FVKESK. In DNA form, the CDR3 reads TGTGCCAGCAGCCAAGAGCAGTTTTTGGGAGCCAAAAACATTCAGTACTTC. Translation gives CASSQEQFLGAKNIQYF. Full variable domain (remainder filled in from reference TRBV14 and TRBJ2-4): EAGVTQFPSHSVIEKGQTVTLRCDPISGHDNLYWYRRVMGKEIKFLLHFVKESKQDESGMPNNRFLAERTGGTYSTLKVQPAELEDSGVYFCASSQEQFLGAKNIQYFGAGTRLSVL.

The chain carries TRBV7-9 and TRBJ2-7; D is tentatively TRBD1 or TRBD2 (6 bases each). V gave up 5 bases and J gave up 7 bases, with 18 bases separating them. Germline V gene lookup returns CDR1 SEHNR and CDR2 FQNEAQ (reference sequence). CDR3 length: 14 residues. CDR3 nucleotide sequence: TGTGCCAGCAGCCTTCAGTTCGGGGGCGTGGAGCAGTACTTC. This encodes CASSLQFGGVEQYF. The entire variable domain, with the rest obtained from reference TRBV7-9 and TRBJ2-7, is as follows: DTGVSQNPRHKITKRGQNVTFRCDPISEHNRLYWYRQTLGQGPEFLTYFQNEAQLEKSRLLSDRFSAERPKGSFSTLEIQRTEQGDSAMYLCASSLQFGGVEQYFGPGTRLTVT.

The chain uses TRBV27 and TRBJ2-1; 8 nucleotides line up with TRBD2. The germline gives CDR1 MNHEY, CDR2 SMNVEV (reference sequence). The CDR3 loop spans 13 amino acids. V shed 5 bases, J shed 8 bases, and the junction held 5 bases outside the gene matches. CDR3 nucleotide sequence: TGTGCCAGCAGTCTTGGGACTAGGGATGAGCAGTTCTTC. Its protein is CASSLGTRDEQFF.